Shown below are 21 T cell receptor beta chains from a single sample sequenced in a study of T cell responses to AZD1222 COVID-19 vaccine (dated by TCRdb to the early 2020s). Library prep was done by the immunoSEQ multiplex PCR assay. Sourced from immuneACCESS, this table was stored by TCRdb with only in-frame sequences that have V and J called. A share of the clones is absent; for the studies checked, an unresolved V gene accounts for under half, and the remainder has no known explanation. The sample table shows about 260,000 clones, and approximately 95% are seen once. The top ten clones comprise 0.55% of the sample. Sample time point, as interpreted from the label and publication: baseline before first vaccination. The sequences come from peripheral blood, collected on day 0 of AZD1222 vaccination. The receptors were sampled from an adult in good health.

In this sample, this clone turned up once. The CDR3 loop is CASSPPGQGYNEQFF. The CDR3 coding sequence is TGTGCCAGTAGTCCCCCGGGACAGGGGTACAATGAGCAGTTCTTC. The V gene is TRBV19, the J gene TRBJ2-1; 10 nucleotides align to TRBD1. After removal of 5 bases from V and 4 bases from J, the junction contained 5 bases not matched to a gene. From germline, CDR1 is LNHDA and CDR2 SQIVND (reference sequence). This CDR3 is 15 amino acids long.

The chain is built from TRBV28 and TRBJ2-7; TRBD1 matches at 9 bases. The V segment lost 6 bases and the J segment 4 bases; nucleotides outside the gene matches: 4. CDR1 and CDR2 (germline): MDHEN, SYDVKM. The CDR3 has 13 residues. The CDR3 coding sequence is TGTGCCAGCAGACGACAGGGGGGTTACGAGCAGTACTTC. Translation gives CASRRQGGYEQYF. Full variable domain (outside the CDR3, taken from reference TRBV28 and TRBJ2-7): DVKVTQSSRYLVKRTGEKVFLECVQDMDHENMFWYRQDPGLGLRLIYFSYDVKMKEKGDIPEGYSVSREKKERFSLILESASTNQTSMYLCASRRQGGYEQYFGPGTRLTVT.

V gene TRBV28 combines with J gene TRBJ2-1; TRBD1 matches at 9 bases. From germline, CDR1 is MDHEN and CDR2 SYDVKM. V shed 5 bases and J 6 bases; nucleotides not matched to a gene: 2. This CDR3 has 13 amino acids. The CDR3 sequence: CASSGTGINEQFF. For the CDR3, the DNA is TGTGCCAGCAGTGGGACAGGGATCAATGAGCAGTTCTTC.

The V and J genes are TRBV7-2 and TRBJ2-7; D may be TRBD2 (6 bases). V gave up 1 base and J gave up 1 base, with 11 bases separating them. This CDR3 comprises 15 residues. CDR1 is SGHTA and CDR2 is FQGNSA in the germline V gene. CDR3: CASSLGPEGSYEQYF. The CDR3 DNA is TGTGCCAGCAGCTTAGGGCCGGAGGGGTCCTACGAGCAGTACTTC.

The chain couples TRBV11-2 to TRBJ1-1, with TRBD1 matching over 11 bases. The J segment lost 4 bases and the V segment lost 5 bases, leaving 6 bases of the junction unmatched. This CDR3 is built from 15 residues. Germline CDR1 reads SGHAT; CDR2 reads FQNNGV. CDR3 nucleotide sequence: TGTGCCAGCAGCGAGGACAGGGGGCGGACCACTGAAGCTTTCTTT. Translated, it gives CASSEDRGRTTEAFF.

This clone has just one count. The rearrangement uses TRBV5-1 and TRBJ2-2; D gene unclear. The germline V gene encodes CDR1 SGHRS and CDR2 YFSETQ. This CDR3 is 14 amino acids long. The V gene lost 4 bases and the J gene lost 0 bases, with 7 bases spanning the gap. For the CDR3, the DNA is TGCGCCAGCAGCCCCAGACCGAACACCGGGGAGCTGTTTTTT. Amino acid sequence: CASSPRPNTGELFF.

The rearrangement links TRBV7-2 to TRBJ2-5; possible D gene TRBD1, 6 bases. This CDR3 comprises 12 residues. Trimming pared 5 bases from V and 5 bases from J, leaving 9 bases between. Per the germline V gene, CDR1 is SGHTA and CDR2 is FQGNSA. The CDR3 DNA reads TGTGCCAGCAGCCCCCAGGGGGAGACCCAGTACTTC. Protein: CASSPQGETQYF.

Of note for this clone: Different DNA sequences within this sample yield the same CDR3. V is TRBV28 and J is TRBJ1-2; D gene unclear. The CDR3 length is 12 residues. V lost 3 bases, J lost 4 bases, and 6 bases lay in between. CDR1 is MDHEN and CDR2 is SYDVKM in the germline V gene. DNA for the CDR3: TGTGCCAGCAGTTTGGAAGGCTATGGCTACACCTTC. This encodes CASSLEGYGYTF.

This clone came up once. V and J are TRBV5-4 and TRBJ2-7; 16 nucleotides align to TRBD2. CDR1 and CDR2 (germline): SGHNT, YYREEE (reference sequence). The CDR3 loop spans 17 amino acids. The ends lost 4 bases at V and 6 bases at J; junction bases unmatched: 10. CDR3 sequence (DNA): TGTGCCAGCAGCGCCGGGACTAGCGGGAGGGCGGCCCGCGAGCAGTACTTC. It encodes CASSAGTSGRAAREQYF.

The CDR3, as DNA: TGTGCCACCAGCACCGGGACAGGGGACGAAAAACTGTTTTTT. As protein: CATSTGTGDEKLFF. The rearrangement links TRBV15 to TRBJ1-4, with 10 bases aligning to TRBD1. Per germline, CDR1 LNHNV and CDR2 YYDKDF (reference sequence). This CDR3 has 14 residues. Trimming at V came to 4 bases and at J to 8 bases, leaving 4 bases not matched to a gene.

The chain couples TRBV28 to TRBJ2-5; D gene unclear. The V end was cut by 5 bases, the J end by 5 bases, with 6 bases between. The CDR3 sequence is 11 residues long. CDR1 MDHEN and CDR2 SYDVKM come from the germline V gene. The CDR3 here is CASSTGETQYF. The CDR3 DNA follows: TGTGCCAGCAGTACTGGGGAGACCCAGTACTTC.

The V and J genes are TRBV19 and TRBJ1-2; possibly TRBD1 for D (5 bases). Trimming removed 7 bases from V and 3 bases from J, with 15 bases in between. CDR3 length: 14 residues. Germline V gene lookup returns CDR1 LNHDA and CDR2 SQIVND (reference sequence). The CDR3 protein is CASKIPGEDYGYTF. CDR3 nucleotide sequence: TGTGCCAGTAAGATACCGGGGGAGGACTATGGCTACACCTTC.

The V gene is TRBV5-1, the J gene TRBJ2-5, with 10 bases matching TRBD1. CDR3 length: 17 amino acids. From germline, CDR1 is SGHRS and CDR2 YFSETQ. Trimming at V came to 1 base and at J to 9 bases, leaving 15 bases not matched to a gene. CDR3 protein: CASSLLAEGQGREAQYF. The CDR3, as DNA: TGCGCCAGCAGCTTGCTGGCTGAGGGACAGGGGCGCGAGGCCCAGTACTTC. Together with reference TRBV5-1 and TRBJ2-5, the CDR3 gives the full variable domain: KAGVTQTPRYLIKTRGQQVTLSCSPISGHRSVSWYQQTPGQGLQFLFEYFSETQRNKGNFPGRFSGRQFSNSRSEMNVSTLELGDSALYLCASSLLAEGQGREAQYFGPGTRLLVL.

The chain's CDR3 is CASSPARRGRSEQYF. The CDR3 nucleotides are TGTGCCAGCAGCCCGGCTCGCCGGGGGAGGAGCGAGCAGTACTTC. This chain links TRBV7-6 with TRBJ2-7, with D perhaps TRBD2 (6 bases). The germline CDR1 and CDR2 sequences are SGHVS and FNYEAQ. With 5 bases removed from V and 6 bases from J, the gap between germline ends came to 20 bases. There are 15 residues in the CDR3.

In its sample, this clone was seen once. The chain is built from TRBV7-9 and TRBJ2-7, with D tentatively TRBD2 (5 bases). Trimming took off 0 bases at V and 0 bases at J, with 6 bases between the two ends. CDR3 length: 14 residues. The germline V gene encodes CDR1 SEHNR and CDR2 FQNEAQ (reference sequence). CDR3 loop: CASSLAGSSYEQYF. CDR3 coding DNA: TGTGCCAGCAGCTTAGCAGGGAGCTCCTACGAGCAGTACTTC.

The rearrangement uses TRBV9 and TRBJ1-6; the D is unclear. From germline, CDR1 is SGDLS and CDR2 YYNGEE. The CDR3 is 15 amino acids. The V and J ends lost 0 bases and 5 bases respectively, with 9 bases between them. CDR3 in DNA: TGTGCCAGCAGCGTAGCCCCAGTGGATAATTCACCCCTCCACTTT. It codes for CASSVAPVDNSPLHF.

The genes are TRBV19 and TRBJ2-5; D is unclear. The V and J ends lost 5 bases and 3 bases respectively, with 10 bases between them. Germline assignment: CDR1 LNHDA and CDR2 SQIVND (reference sequence). CDR3 length: 13 amino acids. The CDR3 DNA is TGTGCCAGTAGTTTGGGCAGTAAAGAGACCCAGTACTTC. It specifies CASSLGSKETQYF.

The rearrangement links TRBV7-6 to TRBJ1-6, with D uncertain. Germline V gives CDR1 SGHVS, CDR2 FNYEAQ. The CDR3 consists of 16 residues. The V end lost 9 bases, the J end lost 0 bases, and 15 bases lay between the germline ends. The CDR3 loop reads CARRIGKVSYNSPLHF. The CDR3 coding sequence is TGTGCCAGGAGGATAGGGAAGGTCTCCTATAATTCACCCCTCCACTTT.

This rearrangement joins TRBV4-1 to TRBJ2-3; D unresolved. The CDR3 covers 13 residues. Trimming took 3 bases from V and 9 from J, leaving 13 bases between them. Germline loops: CDR1 MGHRA, CDR2 YSYEKL. The CDR3 loop is CASSHPRRGTQYF. The CDR3 coding sequence is TGCGCCAGCAGCCACCCACGGCGAGGAACGCAGTATTTT.

The V call is TRBV4-3, the J call TRBJ2-1; TRBD2 agrees at 10 bases. This CDR3 region has 17 residues. Germline CDR1 LGHNA, CDR2 YSLEER. The trim removed 0 bases at V and 5 bases at J, leaving 7 bases unmatched. CDR3 nucleotide sequence: TGCGCCAGCAGCCAAGATTTGGCGCTAGCGGGGGACAATGAGCAGTTCTTC. Translating it yields CASSQDLALAGDNEQFF.

This clone has only one observation. V and J are TRBV10-3 and TRBJ1-6, with TRBD1 identical over 7 bases. V lost 0 bases and J lost 9; bases outside the gene matches: 5. Germline CDR1 reads ENHRY; CDR2 reads SYGVKD. CDR3 length: 15 amino acids. The CDR3 reads CAISESQGKSSPLHF. DNA of the CDR3: TGTGCCATCAGTGAGTCACAGGGGAAAAGTTCACCCCTCCACTTT.